This entry lists 4 T cell receptor beta chains sequenced from one sample in a study of T cell repertoires in cytomegalovirus infection. TCRdb itself ran the reads through MiXCR, one entry per CDR3 protein. The table shows about 920,000 distinct CDR3 sequences, with approximately 30% occurring only once. These receptors have no known antigen. This sample comprised cultured CD8+ T cells from PBMCs, obtained from culture after CMV antigen stimulation. Source of these receptors: a human donor in good health (CMV status not recorded). Some clones in this sample may be carry-over from other donors' samples.

The chain has TRBV4-1 and TRBJ2-3; D possibly corresponds to TRBD1 (5 bases). There are 14 residues in the CDR3. V was clipped by 4 bases and J by 4 bases, with 12 bases between them. Germline values: CDR1 MGHRA, CDR2 YSYEKL. CDR3 amino acids: CASSLLPRADTQYF. The CDR3 region has the DNA TGCGCCAGCAGCCTCCTCCCCAGGGCAGATACGCAGTATTTT.

The chain recombines TRBV10-3 with TRBJ2-1; D call uncertain. Germline V gene data show CDR1 as ENHRY and CDR2 as SYGVKD. Trimming removed 6 bases at V and 5 bases at J, with 5 bases between. The CDR3 sequence is 11 residues long. For the CDR3, the DNA is TGTGCCATCAGGATGGACAATGAGCAGTTCTTC. Translation gives CAIRMDNEQFF.

This clonotype occurred a few times. The chain joins TRBV27 to TRBJ1-1; 9 nucleotides line up with TRBD1. CDR3 length: 15 amino acids. CDR1 and CDR2 from the germline V gene are MNHEY and SMNVEV (reference sequence). The trim removed 5 bases at V and 3 bases at J, leaving 7 bases unmatched. The CDR3 region has the DNA TGTGCCAGCAGTGTAAACAGGGGGCTGGACACTGAAGCTTTCTTT. It yields the protein CASSVNRGLDTEAFF.

This chain uses TRBV4-2 with TRBJ1-5, with a tentative D call TRBD1 (6 bases). The V gene's germline CDR1 is LGHNA and CDR2 YNFKEQ. V was shortened by 1 base and J by 3 bases, with 13 bases between the two germline ends. The CDR3 contains 16 residues. The CDR3 DNA is TGTGCCAGCAGCCAAGTCGGGACACCCTTCAATCAGCCCCAGCATTTT. Its translation: CASSQVGTPFNQPQHF.